The following is a T cell receptor (beta chain) sequence with its context. Its antigen remains unidentified. The data are from a study of T cells in localized non-small cell lung cancer. Study-level points and caveats: Across samples, adjacent lung featured a median around 56 of the top 100 tumor clones. In the blood, greater T cell density corresponded to longer overall survival. Sequencing was limited to one tumor region, leaving the possibility of heterogeneity open. The highest T cell clonality was in uninvolved adjacent lung, above tumor.

Clones were read by immunoSEQ multiplex PCR, and TCRdb kept only the in-frame ones, dropping some. The sample has 60,000 to 85,000 clones, roughly nine tenths seen once. V gave up 1 base and J gave up 12 bases, with 10 bases separating them. The CDR3 loop spans 12 amino acids. CDR1 is GTSNPN, CDR2 SVGIG, per germline (reference sequence). The sequence came from a male donor older than 55 with stage III squamous cell lung carcinoma. This rearrangement joins TRBV30 to TRBJ1-6; unclear D gene. The starting material was peripheral blood, obtained before any cancer treatment. Here the CDR3 DNA reads TGTGCCTGGAGTGACGGTGGGCAACCCCTCCACTTT. This sequence encodes CAWSDGGQPLHF. The full variable domain, its missing parts supplied by reference TRBV30 and TRBJ1-6, is SQTIHQWPATLVQPVGSPLSLECTVEGTSNPNLYWYRQAAGRGLQLLFYSVGIGQISSEVPQNLSASRPQDRQFILSSKKLLLSDSGFYLCAWSDGGQPLHFGNGTRLTVT.